This T cell receptor beta chain came from a study of T cells in Graves' hyperthyroidism and ophthalmopathy. Study-level points and caveats: Peripheral blood also featured most of the thyroid clonotypes expanded above 0.001. The model anticipated ophthalmopathy a median around 6 months pre-onset.

The PBMCs were sourced from fresh peripheral blood (about 9.7 ml). TCR beta CDR3 region amplification was performed from RNA transcripts. The TCR CDR3 first-round RT-PCR relied on the HTBI primer set. TCRdb re-called the multiplex PCR reads with MiXCR, one entry per CDR3 protein. Of hundreds of thousands of distinct CDR3 sequences detected, 35% to 40% appear once; the ten largest clones hold approximately 10%. To note about this clonotype: Its antigen is as yet unknown.

Sequencing was performed on blood. This clonotype was sampled from a man younger than 35 with Graves' hyperthyroidism.

This chain's CDR3 is CASTDGVTQPQHF. DNA of the CDR3: TGTGCCAGCACCGACGGTGTAACGCAGCCCCAGCATTTT. The chain is built from TRBV12-3 or TRBV12-4 and TRBJ1-5, with D uncertain. The length of the CDR3 is 13 residues. Trimming shortened V by 7 bases and J by 7 bases, and 14 bases separated the two germline ends.